This T cell receptor beta chain was sequenced during a study of Graves' ophthalmopathy and Graves' hyperthyroidism. Study observations and caveats: The majority of expanded thyroid clonotypes above 0.001 frequency also occurred in blood.

RNA transcripts yielded amplified TCR beta CDR3 regions. RT-PCR was first run with HTBI primers, then multiplex PCR in a second round. TCRdb independently ran MiXCR on the multiplex PCR reads; one entry per CDR3 protein. Of approximately 700,000 distinct CDR3 sequences listed, just over 40% were seen once; the top ten hold 2.5% to 3.5%. Germline V gene lookup returns CDR1 SEHNR and CDR2 FQNEAQ (reference sequence). With V trimmed by 4 bases and J by 5 bases, 12 bases remained unmatched. The length of the CDR3 is 16 residues. There are many counts of this clonotype. Its target is unknown. Clinicians diagnosed using symptoms, serum thyroxine, TRAb, thyroid ultrasound and orbital computed tomography.

What was sequenced was peripheral blood. This chain links TRBV7-9 with TRBJ2-7, with TRBD1 matching over 9 bases. The receptor was isolated from an adult man with Graves' ophthalmopathy. CDR3 sequence: CASSYRTGTGLNEQYF. The DNA of the CDR3 is TGTGCCAGCAGCTACCGGACCGGGACAGGGTTGAACGAGCAGTACTTC. Full variable domain (remainder filled in from reference TRBV7-9 and TRBJ2-7): DTGVSQNPRHKITKRGQNVTFRCDPISEHNRLYWYRQTLGQGPEFLTYFQNEAQLEKSRLLSDRFSAERPKGSFSTLEIQRTEQGDSAMYLCASSYRTGTGLNEQYFGPGTRLTVT.